The 32 T cell receptor beta chains given below trace back to one sample, sequenced in a study of cytomegalovirus exposure and HLA in healthy donors. The study ran its PCR with 60 Vbeta and 13 Jbeta primers. Clones were read by immunoSEQ multiplex PCR, and TCRdb kept only the in-frame ones, dropping some. The sample consists of 140,000 to 150,000 clones, more than 75% of them appearing once. Sequencing was done on a sample of PBMCs. Receptors were obtained from a man between 35 and 55 years old in good health and CMV-seronegative.

The rearrangement uses TRBV6-4 and TRBJ2-3; 7 nucleotides agree with TRBD2. Trimming removed 3 bases from V and 4 bases from J; junction bases left unmatched: 4. Germline V gives CDR1 MRHNA, CDR2 SNTAGT. The CDR3 spans 14 residues. As DNA, the CDR3 is TGTGCCAGCAGTGAGGAGCGGGAATCAGATACGCAGTATTTT. Its translation is CASSEERESDTQYF.

This chain joins TRBV9 and TRBJ2-3; no clear D gene. The V end was cut by 0 bases, the J end by 6 bases, with 8 bases between. This CDR3 has 13 residues. Germline values: CDR1 SGDLS, CDR2 YYNGEE. The CDR3 loop is CASSVGPQDTQYF. The CDR3 DNA is TGTGCCAGCAGCGTAGGGCCCCAGGATACGCAGTATTTT.

The CDR3 nucleotides are TGTGCCAGTAGTGGAAGGACAGGGAACACCGGGGAGCTGTTTTTT. It codes for CASSGRTGNTGELFF. The rearrangement uses TRBV19 and TRBJ2-2; 7 bases align to TRBD1. CDR1 LNHDA and CDR2 SQIVND come from the germline V gene (reference sequence). The length of the CDR3 is 15 residues. Trimming at V came to 5 bases and at J to 1 base, leaving 4 bases not matched to a gene.

This clone was seen more than once but under ten times. The rearrangement links TRBV19 to TRBJ2-7; 11 bases align to TRBD1. J was trimmed by 7 bases and V by 2 bases; bases with no gene match: 7. The germline V gene has CDR1 LNHDA and CDR2 SQIVND (reference sequence). CDR3 length: 15 residues. The CDR3 spells CASSISGQGAWEQYF. The CDR3 region has the DNA TGTGCCAGTAGTATATCAGGACAGGGGGCATGGGAGCAGTACTTC.

This clone has only a few counts. The J gene is TRBJ2-1, the V gene TRBV27; the match to TRBD2 covers 11 bases. CDR1 MNHEY and CDR2 SMNVEV come from the germline V gene (reference sequence). The CDR3 is 15 amino acids. V was pared by 5 bases and J by 6 bases, with 6 bases of the junction left unmatched. CDR3 bases: TGTGCCAGCAGTAAAGGGACTAGCGGAAGCAATGAGCAGTTCTTC. The encoded protein is CASSKGTSGSNEQFF.

The V gene is TRBV28, the J gene TRBJ2-2; 12 bases align to TRBD2. The V gene end was trimmed by 3 bases and the J gene end by 7 bases; junction bases not matched to a gene: 6. The CDR3 runs to 16 residues. Germline lookup yields CDR1 MDHEN and CDR2 SYDVKM. In DNA, the CDR3 is TGTGCCAGCAGTTTCCGACTAGCGGGAGCAAGCGGGGAGCTGTTTTTT. Its translation is CASSFRLAGASGELFF. The full variable domain, with the rest looked up from reference TRBV28 and TRBJ2-2, is DVKVTQSSRYLVKRTGEKVFLECVQDMDHENMFWYRQDPGLGLRLIYFSYDVKMKEKGDIPEGYSVSREKKERFSLILESASTNQTSMYLCASSFRLAGASGELFFGEGSRLTVL.

This chain uses TRBV5-6 with TRBJ2-1; D is unresolved. Germline CDR1 reads SGHDT; CDR2 reads YYEEEE. The CDR3 is made up of 17 amino acids. Trimming shortened V by 0 bases and J by 3 bases, and 16 bases separated the two germline ends. This CDR3 is CASSLVGGDVGYNEQFF. DNA of the CDR3: TGTGCCAGCAGCTTGGTAGGTGGAGATGTCGGCTACAATGAGCAGTTCTTC.

The gene calls are TRBV7-9 and TRBJ1-2; D is ambiguous. V lost 5 bases and J lost 4, with 5 bases in between. Germline V gene sequence: CDR1 SEHNR, CDR2 FQNEAQ (reference sequence). CDR3 length: 11 amino acids. The CDR3 here is CASSPGYGYTF. The CDR3, as DNA: TGTGCCAGCAGCCCCGGCTATGGCTACACCTTC.

The chain is built from TRBV4-1 and TRBJ2-7; 7 bases are shared with TRBD1. The CDR3 has 14 residues. With V trimmed by 3 bases and J by 0 bases, 2 bases remained unmatched. In germline, CDR1 is MGHRA, CDR2 YSYEKL. The chain's CDR3 is CASSHRDSSYEQYF. Written as DNA, the CDR3 is TGCGCCAGCAGCCACCGGGACAGCTCCTACGAGCAGTACTTC.

V gene TRBV11-2 combines with J gene TRBJ2-5; D is perhaps TRBD1 (6 bases). From germline, CDR1 is SGHAT and CDR2 FQNNGV. V lost 7 bases to trimming and J lost 2 bases, with 14 bases between them. The length of the CDR3 is 14 residues. CDR3 sequence: CASTPRTVQETQYF. In nucleotides, the CDR3 is TGTGCCAGCACTCCCCGGACAGTTCAAGAGACCCAGTACTTC.

The chain carries TRBV29-1 and TRBJ2-5, with TRBD2 matching over 10 bases. Germline CDR1 SQVTM, CDR2 ANQGSEA. With V trimmed by 5 bases and J by 4 bases, 1 base remained unmatched. The CDR3 has 12 amino acids. DNA for the CDR3: TGCAGCGTTACTAGCGGGGCAGAGACCCAGTACTTC. As protein: CSVTSGAETQYF.

Of note for this clone: A junction boundary mismatches the germline segment, possibly from a read error. V usage is TRBV5-8 and J usage is TRBJ1-6; weak D call: TRBD1 (6 bases). Germline values: CDR1 SGHTS, CDR2 YDEGEE. CDR3 length: 15 amino acids. The CDR3 region has the DNA TGTGCCAGCAGGTCTCAGGGGTCCTTTAATTCACCCCTCCACTTT. Amino acids: CASRSQGSFNSPLHF.

The gene calls are TRBV28 and TRBJ1-2, with D possibly being TRBD1 (6 bases). The CDR3 contains 12 residues. The germline CDR1 and CDR2 sequences are MDHEN and SYDVKM. V was trimmed by 2 bases and J by 8 bases, leaving 9 bases between them. This CDR3 reads CASSLPGVGYTF. DNA for the CDR3: TGTGCCAGCAGTTTACCAGGGGTCGGCTACACCTTC.

This rearrangement joins TRBV30 to TRBJ2-7; the D gene is possibly TRBD1 (6 bases). This CDR3 comprises 15 residues. Deletions cut 0 bases from V and 1 base from J, with 13 bases between. The germline gives CDR1 GTSNPN, CDR2 SVGIG (reference sequence). CDR3 in DNA: TGTGCCTGGAGTGTAGCCAGGGGCCCTTCCTACGAGCAGTACTTC. Translating it yields CAWSVARGPSYEQYF. Looking up the rest from reference TRBV30 and TRBJ2-7 gives the full variable domain: SQTIHQWPATLVQPVGSPLSLECTVEGTSNPNLYWYRQAAGRGLQLLFYSVGIGQISSEVPQNLSASRPQDRQFILSSKKLLLSDSGFYLCAWSVARGPSYEQYFGPGTRLTVT.

CDR3 amino acids: CASSLTSAYEQYF. For the CDR3, the DNA is TGTGCCAGCTCCCTGACTAGCGCCTACGAGCAGTACTTC. The genes are TRBV18 and TRBJ2-7; 8 bases match TRBD2. The V and J ends lost 6 bases and 2 bases, in that order; junction bases with no gene match: 3. This CDR3 has 13 amino acids. The V gene's germline CDR1 is KGHSH and CDR2 LQKENI.

The gene calls are TRBV4-1 and TRBJ2-2, with 8 positions matching TRBD2. Looked up from germline, CDR1 is MGHRA and CDR2 is YSYEKL. After removal of 0 bases from V and 4 bases from J, the junction contained 13 bases not matched to a gene. This CDR3 is 19 amino acids long. The CDR3: CASSQDNALAGRGTGELFF. The CDR3 DNA reads TGCGCCAGCAGCCAAGATAACGCCTTAGCGGGAAGGGGCACCGGGGAGCTGTTTTTT.

The chain combines TRBV12-5 with TRBJ1-3; D not certain. V gave up 3 bases and J gave up 2 bases, with 8 bases separating them. CDR1 and CDR2 from the germline V gene are LGHNT and FRNRAP. This CDR3 has 14 residues. CDR3 DNA: TGTGCTAGTGGTTTATGGGAGCCTGGAAACACCATATATTTT. Residues: CASGLWEPGNTIYF.

The chain is built from TRBV5-4 and TRBJ1-6; TRBD1 matches 8 bases. Trimming at V came to 0 bases and at J to 8 bases, leaving 4 bases not matched to a gene. Looked up from germline, CDR1 is SGHNT and CDR2 is YYREEE (reference sequence). There are 15 residues in the CDR3. CDR3: CASSLDRGSDSPLHF. CDR3 DNA: TGTGCCAGCAGCTTGGACAGGGGGTCGGATTCACCCCTCCACTTT. Complete variable domain (other parts from reference TRBV5-4 and TRBJ1-6): ETGVTQSPTHLIKTRGQQVTLRCSSQSGHNTVSWYQQALGQGPQFIFQYYREEENGRGNFPPRFSGLQFPNYSSELNVNALELDDSALYLCASSLDRGSDSPLHFGNGTRLTVT.

The V gene is TRBV11-3, the J gene TRBJ2-5; possibly TRBD1 for D (6 bases). V dropped 1 base and J dropped 1 base, with 10 bases sitting between them. CDR3 size: 15 residues. The germline gives CDR1 SGHNT, CDR2 YENEEA. DNA of the CDR3: TGTGCCAGCAGCTTAGGTCTGGGGGCCCAAGAGACCCAGTACTTC. It encodes CASSLGLGAQETQYF.

About this clone itself: The sample holds other DNA sequences that translate to the same CDR3. This CDR3 reads CASSLEGTGGDEQYF. CDR3 DNA sequence: TGCGCCAGCAGCTTGGAAGGGACAGGGGGCGACGAGCAGTACTTC. V is TRBV5-1 and J is TRBJ2-7, with TRBD1 identical over 12 bases. The CDR3 consists of 15 residues. CDR1 and CDR2 from the germline V gene are SGHRS and YFSETQ. V shed 0 bases, J shed 5 bases, and the junction held 3 bases outside the gene matches.

Only a few counts were recorded for this clone. This CDR3 is also generated by other DNA sequences in the sample. The chain carries TRBV15 and TRBJ2-3; TRBD2 aligns across 10 bases. CDR1 and CDR2 from the germline V gene are LNHNV and YYDKDF (reference sequence). The CDR3 is 15 residues long. The CDR3 reads CATSLAGKPTDTQYF. CDR3 coding DNA: TGTGCTACCTCACTAGCGGGAAAACCCACAGATACGCAGTATTTT. The complete variable domain, with remaining parts taken from reference TRBV15 and TRBJ2-3, reads DAMVIQNPRYQVTQFGKPVTLSCSQTLNHNVMYWYQQKSSQAPKLLFHYYDKDFNNEADTPDNFQSRRPNTSFCFLDIRSPGLGDTAMYLCATSLAGKPTDTQYFGPGTRLTVL.

This chain uses TRBV5-4 with TRBJ2-5; 8 bases match TRBD2. The CDR3 spans 17 residues. The V segment lost 0 bases and the J segment 5 bases; nucleotides outside the gene matches: 12. CDR1 and CDR2 (germline): SGHNT, YYREEE (reference sequence). The chain's CDR3 is CASSLVPSGRPGETQYF. CDR3 DNA: TGTGCCAGCAGCTTGGTACCCAGCGGGAGACCAGGGGAGACCCAGTACTTC.

The rearrangement uses TRBV7-2 and TRBJ2-7; 9 nucleotides line up with TRBD2. The CDR3 sequence is 15 residues long. Germline trimming cut 4 bases from V and 5 bases from J; bases unmatched to any gene: 9. Germline values: CDR1 SGHTA, CDR2 FQGNSA. CDR3 coding DNA: TGTGCCAGCAGCTGGACTAGCGCTGGGCTCAACGAGCAGTACTTC. This gives the protein CASSWTSAGLNEQYF.

J is TRBJ2-7 and V is TRBV7-6; 7 nucleotides align to TRBD2. CDR1 is SGHVS and CDR2 is FNYEAQ in the germline V gene. This CDR3 region has 13 residues. V lost 1 base and J lost 5; bases outside the gene matches: 2. In DNA form, the CDR3 reads TGTGCCAGCAGCTTAGGGGGGGGTAACGAGCAGTACTTC. It encodes CASSLGGGNEQYF. The full variable domain, in which reference TRBV7-6 and TRBJ2-7 provide the parts outside the CDR3, is GAGVSQSPRYKVTKRGQDVALRCDPISGHVSLYWYRQALGQGPEFLTYFNYEAQQDKSGLPNDRFSAERPEGSISTLTIQRTEQRDSAMYRCASSLGGGNEQYFGPGTRLTVT.

This clone has only one observation. The CDR3 region is CASLRDNYNEQFF. The CDR3 DNA sequence: TGTGCCAGCCTCCGGGACAACTACAATGAGCAGTTCTTC. This sequence joins TRBV5-4 and TRBJ2-1; D might be TRBD1 (6 bases). Germline CDR1 reads SGHNT; CDR2 reads YYREEE (reference sequence). This CDR3 spans 13 amino acids. Between the trimmed V and J ends, which lost 7 bases and 3 bases, there was a span of 11 bases.

V gene TRBV6-1 combines with J gene TRBJ2-7; 9 nucleotides match TRBD2. V lost 2 bases and J lost 3; bases outside the gene matches: 5. Germline V gene lookup returns CDR1 MNHNS and CDR2 SASEGT. The CDR3 length is 15 residues. CDR3 nucleotides: TGTGCCAGCAGTGAATGGGGTAGCGGGAGCTACGAGCAGTACTTC. The encoded protein is CASSEWGSGSYEQYF.

V usage is TRBV28 and J usage is TRBJ2-2, with 9 nucleotides matching TRBD2. The trim removed 3 bases at V and 3 bases at J, leaving 2 bases unmatched. Per the germline V gene, CDR1 is MDHEN and CDR2 is SYDVKM. This CDR3 contains 15 residues. The DNA for the CDR3 is TGTGCCAGCAGTTTGGGGACTAGCTACACCGGGGAGCTGTTTTTT. Residues: CASSLGTSYTGELFF.

The J gene is TRBJ2-5, the V gene TRBV13, with 10 bases identical to TRBD1. This CDR3 is built from 15 residues. Losses at the gene ends were 4 bases for V and 0 bases for J; bases not matched to a gene: 2. Germline assignment: CDR1 PRHDT and CDR2 FYEKMQ (reference sequence). CDR3 loop: CASSWTGGNQETQYF. The CDR3 DNA is TGTGCCAGCAGCTGGACAGGGGGTAACCAAGAGACCCAGTACTTC. Full variable domain (remainder filled in from reference TRBV13 and TRBJ2-5): AAGVIQSPRHLIKEKRETATLKCYPIPRHDTVYWYQQGPGQDPQFLISFYEKMQSDKGSIPDRFSAQQFSDYHSELNMSSLELGDSALYFCASSWTGGNQETQYFGPGTRLLVL.

The CDR3, as DNA: TGCGCCAGCACGCCCCTGATGCGGCAGTACTTC. This encodes CASTPLMRQYF. V gene TRBV5-1 combines with J gene TRBJ2-7, with D hard to call. V gave up 6 bases and J gave up 9 bases, with 13 bases separating them. The germline gives CDR1 SGHRS, CDR2 YFSETQ. This CDR3 is built from 11 residues.

The genes are TRBV7-9 and TRBJ2-3; 12 bases are a match to TRBD2. This CDR3 contains 17 residues. Per germline, CDR1 SEHNR and CDR2 FQNEAQ (reference sequence). V was pared by 3 bases and J by 1 base, with 5 bases of the junction left unmatched. Here the CDR3 reads CASSFIPSGGGTDTQYF. Here the CDR3 DNA reads TGTGCCAGCAGCTTCATACCTAGCGGGGGGGGCACAGATACGCAGTATTTT.

CDR3 residues: CASSLGDTEAGELFF. The CDR3 DNA reads TGTGCCAGCAGCTTGGGGGACACGGAGGCCGGGGAGCTGTTTTTT. This chain connects TRBV11-3 to TRBJ2-2; a possible D gene is TRBD1 (6 bases). V lost 3 bases to trimming and J lost 6 bases, with 14 bases between them. The CDR3 length is 15 residues. Germline-derived CDR1 and CDR2 are SGHNT and YENEEA.

This clone appeared once. The chain recombines TRBV4-3 with TRBJ1-2, with 7 bases lining up with TRBD1. The ends lost 0 bases at V and 5 bases at J; junction bases unmatched: 6. CDR1 and CDR2 from the germline V gene are LGHNA and YSLEER. This CDR3 has 15 amino acids. The CDR3 region is CASSQDPGTVYGYTF. The DNA for the CDR3 is TGCGCCAGCAGCCAAGATCCCGGGACAGTGTATGGCTACACCTTC.